These 13 T cell receptor beta chains originate from one sample sequenced in a study of T cell changes during pregnancy in multiple sclerosis. The data were produced by immunoSEQ multiplex PCR, yet TCRdb's version contains in-frame clones alone and is incomplete. The data show roughly 57,000 clones, around 93% seen once. The sequenced sample was CD4+ T cells from peripheral blood mononuclear cells, obtained after pregnancy. These receptors were obtained from a female donor with multiple sclerosis, enrolled in a pregnancy study.

The chain couples TRBV7-2 to TRBJ2-1, with 7 bases fitting TRBD1. The J segment lost 1 base and the V segment lost 8 bases, leaving 11 bases of the junction unmatched. CDR1 SGHTA and CDR2 FQGNSA come from the germline V gene. The CDR3 length is 16 residues. The CDR3 region is CASSRGGRGSYNEQFF. In nucleotides, the CDR3 is TGTGCCAGCTCGCGTGGCGGCAGGGGGTCCTACAATGAGCAGTTCTTC.

V gene TRBV30 combines with J gene TRBJ1-4, with TRBD1 matching 8 bases. Germline V lookup: CDR1 GTSNPN, CDR2 SVGIG (reference sequence). V trimming: 1 base; J trimming: 8 bases; junction bases outside the gene matches: 0. The CDR3 consists of 12 residues. In DNA, the CDR3 is TGTGCCTGGAGTGACAGGGGGGAAAAACTGTTTTTT. Amino acids: CAWSDRGEKLFF. The whole variable domain, remainder taken from reference TRBV30 and TRBJ1-4, is SQTIHQWPATLVQPVGSPLSLECTVEGTSNPNLYWYRQAAGRGLQLLFYSVGIGQISSEVPQNLSASRPQDRQFILSSKKLLLSDSGFYLCAWSDRGEKLFFGSGTQLSVL.

The chain joins TRBV6-5 to TRBJ2-7; 9 bases map to TRBD1. Germline CDR1 reads MNHEY; CDR2 reads SVGAGI. Unmatched junction bases numbered 7, after V lost 5 bases and J lost 2 bases. The CDR3 covers 15 residues. The CDR3 spells CASSSPGQGAYEQYF. The CDR3 DNA reads as TGTGCCAGCAGTAGTCCGGGACAGGGTGCCTACGAGCAGTACTTC.

The CDR3 protein is CSAPQNTEAFF. The CDR3 DNA reads as TGCAGCGCTCCACAGAACACTGAAGCTTTCTTT. The chain recombines TRBV29-1 with TRBJ1-1; D remains unclear. Germline CDR1 is SQVTM and CDR2 is ANQGSEA. CDR3 size: 11 residues. V was clipped by 7 bases and J by 1 base, with 7 bases between them. Based on the CDR3 plus reference TRBV29-1 and TRBJ1-1, the full variable domain is SAVISQKPSRDICQRGTSLTIQCQVDSQVTMMFWYRQQPGQSLTLIATANQGSEATYESGFVIDKFPISRPNLTFSTLTVSNMSPEDSSIYLCSAPQNTEAFFGQGTRLTVV.

This clone was counted a few times. V and J are TRBV7-2 and TRBJ2-7, with D tentatively TRBD2 (6 bases). V gave up 1 base and J gave up 1 base, with 11 bases separating them. From germline, CDR1 is SGHTA and CDR2 FQGNSA. The CDR3 is 15 residues long. The CDR3 DNA reads TGTGCCAGCAGCTTAGTTTGGGGAGGATCCTACGAGCAGTACTTC. The encoded protein is CASSLVWGGSYEQYF.

The chain joins TRBV6-6 to TRBJ2-3, with D possibly TRBD1 on 5 matching bases. This CDR3 has 15 amino acids. The ends were cut back, 6 bases at V and 6 bases at J, with 19 bases in the middle. Germline V gene lookup returns CDR1 MNHNY and CDR2 SVGAGI (reference sequence). CDR3 nucleotides: TGTGCCAGCAGACCGCGACAGACCCTTAGGGATACGCAGTATTTT. It is translated as CASRPRQTLRDTQYF.

The chain carries TRBV7-2 and TRBJ1-2, with TRBD1 matching 9 bases. Germline CDR1 is SGHTA and CDR2 is FQGNSA. The J segment lost 8 bases and the V segment lost 5 bases, leaving 9 bases of the junction unmatched. The CDR3 spans 14 residues. The CDR3 DNA follows: TGTGCCAGCAGCGTACCAGGGACAGGGCCAGGCTACACCTTC. Amino acid sequence: CASSVPGTGPGYTF.

The V gene is TRBV6-1, the J gene TRBJ1-4; no definite D call. The CDR3 sequence is 14 residues long. Germline assignment: CDR1 MNHNS and CDR2 SASEGT. Trimming stripped 4 bases from V and 2 bases from J, with 8 bases between. The CDR3 DNA sequence: TGTGCCAGCAGTGGGATGGGCACTAATGAAAAACTGTTTTTT. Its protein product is CASSGMGTNEKLFF.

Comments on this clone: Additional DNA sequences in this sample encode the identical CDR3. The V call is TRBV5-4, the J call TRBJ2-2; 10 bases agree with TRBD2. CDR3 size: 17 residues. Trimming at V came to 0 bases and at J to 0 bases, leaving 2 bases not matched to a gene. Germline values: CDR1 SGHNT, CDR2 YYREEE (reference sequence). CDR3 sequence reads: CASSLVLAGANTGELFF. The DNA of the CDR3 is TGTGCCAGCAGCTTGGTCCTAGCGGGGGCGAACACCGGGGAGCTGTTTTTT.

V and J are TRBV9 and TRBJ1-3, with 8 bases lining up with TRBD1. CDR1 and CDR2 from the germline V gene are SGDLS and YYNGEE. With V trimmed by 0 bases and J by 0 bases, 5 bases remained unmatched. The length of the CDR3 is 17 residues. The CDR3 DNA follows: TGTGCCAGCAGCGTAGGGACAGGGACTTCCTCTGGAAACACCATATATTTT. Translated: CASSVGTGTSSGNTIYF.

This clone was observed a single time. The chain is built from TRBV2 and TRBJ2-7, with D possibly TRBD1 on 7 matching bases. The germline V gene encodes CDR1 SNHLY and CDR2 FYNNEI. CDR3 size: 12 residues. V was trimmed by 11 bases and J by 0 bases, leaving 11 bases between them. For the CDR3, the DNA is TGTGCCGCGGGACAGAACTCCTACGAGCAGTACTTC. It encodes CAAGQNSYEQYF.

This clone was observed a single time. The chain uses TRBV7-6 and TRBJ2-7; no definite D call. The CDR3 covers 15 residues. Trimming shortened V by 5 bases and J by 2 bases, and 16 bases separated the two germline ends. From germline, CDR1 is SGHVS and CDR2 FNYEAQ. As DNA, the CDR3 is TGTGCCAGCAGCATCGGTAGGCTAGGCACCTACGAGCAGTACTTC. Protein sequence: CASSIGRLGTYEQYF.

V gene TRBV29-1 combines with J gene TRBJ2-2, with D perhaps matching TRBD2 (6 bases). Trimming removed 5 bases from V and 4 bases from J, with 11 bases in between. The germline V gene encodes CDR1 SQVTM and CDR2 ANQGSEA. The CDR3 loop spans 13 amino acids. The CDR3 nucleotides are TGCAGCGTTCAACTAGCTCGCACCGGGGAGCTGTTTTTT. It is translated as CSVQLARTGELFF.